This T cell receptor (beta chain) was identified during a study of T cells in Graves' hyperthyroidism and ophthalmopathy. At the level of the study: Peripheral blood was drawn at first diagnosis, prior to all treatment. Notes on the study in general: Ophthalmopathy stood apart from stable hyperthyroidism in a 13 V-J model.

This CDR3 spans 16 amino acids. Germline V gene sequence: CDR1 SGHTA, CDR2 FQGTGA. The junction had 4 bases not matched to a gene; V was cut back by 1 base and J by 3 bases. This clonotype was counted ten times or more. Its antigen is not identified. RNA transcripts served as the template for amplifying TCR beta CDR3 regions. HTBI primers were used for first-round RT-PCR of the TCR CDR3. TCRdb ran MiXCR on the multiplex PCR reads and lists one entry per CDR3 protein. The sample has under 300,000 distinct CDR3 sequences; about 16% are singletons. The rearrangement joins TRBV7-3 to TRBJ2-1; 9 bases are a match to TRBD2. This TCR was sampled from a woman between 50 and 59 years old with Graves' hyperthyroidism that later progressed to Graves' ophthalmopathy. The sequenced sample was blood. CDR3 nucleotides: TGTGCCAGCAGCTTAATAGCGGGAGTTGGCTACAATGAGCAGTTCTTC. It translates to CASSLIAGVGYNEQFF.